This T cell receptor (beta chain) was identified in a study of blood T cell repertoires in COVID-19 (TCRdb year 2020). Broadly, across the study: Collaborator samples came from the United States, Italy and Spain and covered acute and convalescent phases of COVID-19. Subjects who had been exposed to COVID-19, were actively infected with it, or had recovered from it provided the deeply sampled blood TCRbeta repertoires that made up the dataset. Sample metadata almost always included a de-identified subject ID, COVID-19 status, age in years and sex. The samples were drawn from the first 160 participants of the ongoing ImmuneRACE study and from over 950 subjects provided by 6 global collaborators. A freely available public database, intended as a resource for researchers studying the immune response to SARS-CoV-2, is where the repertoires were released. Where available, HLA class I and class II types were taken from metadata supplied by the sample provider and were not determined by assay-based typing. The material from the prospective study consisted of cDNA or gDNA derived from T cells, B-cell-depleted T cells, or PBMCs. Results the study describes overall, beyond this receptor: Clinical and demographic metadata were provided uncurated, with the amount varying by source and participant.

Each collaborating institution followed its own protocols to collect whole blood in K2EDTA tubes. Collaborator samples were shipped for TCRbeta analysis as frozen whole blood, isolated PBMCs, or DNA extracted from either sample type. The CDR3 runs 15 residues from the cysteine to the phenylalanine. The CDR3 DNA has 45 bases and is translated from base 1. CDR1 and CDR2 are read off the germline V gene as SGHTA and FQGNSA. Germline trimming: 3 bases from V, 5 bases from J; junction bases outside gene matches: 6. In its sample, this clone was seen a few times. Its specific antigen is unknown. No qualities accompany the bases; no much larger clone lies one base away. The immunoSEQ Assay, a bias-controlled multiplex PCR, was used to amplify TCRbeta CDR3 regions from genomic DNA. For the original study's pipeline: The number of nucleated cells in each sample was estimated from the amplification of reference gene primers within the assay. To quantify the absolute abundance of each unique TCRbeta CDR3 rearrangement, sequence reads were collapsed and filtered. Productive Simpson clonality was computed per sample as the square root of Simpson's diversity index over productive rearrangements. TCRdb took over this immuneACCESS table, retaining in-frame rearrangements with V and J assigned. Such tables are incomplete; in checked studies, under half of the missing clones stem from an unresolved V gene, and the remainder is unexplained. That table furnishes V, J and clone size, whereas the DNA furnished D and trimming. Within this sample are around 140,000 clones, with under 90% of them counted one time only. Around 45% of the sample belongs to the ten largest clones.

The sample consisted of peripheral blood. The sequence joins TRBV7-2 to TRBJ2-1; 8 central nucleotides agree with TRBD2. This clonotype was obtained from a human donor in a cohort sampled during active COVID-19. The CDR3 has the sequence CASSLTREGHNEQFF. The nucleotide sequence reads TGTGCCAGCAGCTTGACCCGGGAGGGCCACAATGAGCAGTTCTTC.